This entry lists 24 T cell receptor beta chains sequenced from one sample in a study of T cell responses to AZD1222 COVID-19 vaccine (dated by TCRdb to the early 2020s). The time point label, read with the paper, signifies: baseline before first vaccination. Libraries were made using the immunoSEQ multiplex PCR assay. In its TCRdb copy, this immuneACCESS table keeps in-frame sequences only and misses some clones. Where compared with another copy, unresolved V genes explain less than half of these, and the others have no known cause. The sample profile shows 180,000 or so clones; about 90% of them were found once. Of the sample, roughly 7.7% falls within the top ten clones. Sequencing was performed on peripheral blood, taken on day 0 of AZD1222 vaccination. All receptors derive from an adult in good health.

For this clone: The identical CDR3 is also encoded by other nucleotide sequences in the sample. V and J are TRBV3-1 (or the pseudogene TRBV3-2) and TRBJ1-3; D is unclear. Trimming left V 0 bases short and J 0 bases short, with 6 bases between. Germline V gene lookup returns CDR1 LGHDT and CDR2 YNNKEL (reference sequence). CDR3 size: 15 residues. This chain's CDR3 is CASSQDTSSGNTIYF. The CDR3 region has the DNA TGTGCCAGCAGCCAAGACACGAGCTCTGGAAACACCATATATTTT.

The chain has TRBV7-2 and TRBJ2-7; a possible D gene is TRBD2 (5 bases). Trimming pared 5 bases from V and 7 bases from J, leaving 24 bases between. The CDR3 totals 16 residues. Germline V gene lookup returns CDR1 SGHTA and CDR2 FQGNSA. CDR3 sequence reads: CASSPPRGRLAWEQYF. CDR3 DNA sequence: TGTGCCAGCAGCCCTCCTCGCGGGCGGCTAGCTTGGGAGCAGTACTTC.

This clone was counted only a few times. CDR3 protein: CASSQHGQTYEQYF. The DNA for the CDR3 is TGTGCCAGCAGCCAACATGGACAAACCTACGAGCAGTACTTC. The rearrangement links TRBV4-2 to TRBJ2-7; D possibly corresponds to TRBD1 (5 bases). The germline V gene encodes CDR1 LGHNA and CDR2 YNFKEQ. V lost 2 bases to trimming and J lost 2 bases, with 10 bases between them. The CDR3 spans 14 residues.

The chain recombines TRBV7-3 with TRBJ1-1, with D possibly matching TRBD1 (5 bases). Trimming removed 2 bases from V and 0 bases from J, with 10 bases in between. The CDR3 totals 15 residues. The germline CDR1 and CDR2 sequences are SGHTA and FQGTGA. The CDR3: CASSLERGMNTEAFF. DNA of the CDR3: TGTGCCAGCAGCTTAGAGCGGGGCATGAACACTGAAGCTTTCTTT.

The chain carries TRBV6-6 and TRBJ1-2, with D perhaps TRBD1 (6 bases). CDR1 and CDR2 (germline): MNHNY, SVGAGI (reference sequence). V gave up 8 bases and J gave up 6 bases, with 16 bases separating them. The CDR3 has 13 residues. In DNA form, the CDR3 reads TGTGCCAGCTACAGGGAGGGGTATGATGGCTACACCTTC. This sequence encodes CASYREGYDGYTF.

The genes are TRBV6-5 and TRBJ1-2; D is unresolved. V lost 6 bases to trimming and J lost 6 bases, with 14 bases between them. This CDR3 has 13 amino acids. CDR1 and CDR2 from the germline V gene are MNHEY and SVGAGI. The CDR3 nucleotides are TGTGCCAGCAGGCCATCTTGGATGGATGGCTACACCTTC. This gives the protein CASRPSWMDGYTF.

This chain connects TRBV18 to TRBJ2-2; TRBD1 aligns across 8 bases. The CDR3 is 16 amino acids. CDR1 and CDR2 from the germline V gene are KGHSH and LQKENI. The ends lost 6 bases at V and 3 bases at J; junction bases unmatched: 9. The CDR3 loop is CASSQPGTGYTGELFF. The CDR3 DNA reads TGTGCCAGCTCGCAACCTGGGACAGGTTACACCGGGGAGCTGTTTTTT. Based on the CDR3 plus reference TRBV18 and TRBJ2-2, the full variable domain is NAGVMQNPRHLVRRRGQEARLRCSPMKGHSHVYWYRQLPEEGLKFMVYLQKENIIDESGMPKERFSAEFPKEGPSILRIQQVVRGDSAAYFCASSQPGTGYTGELFFGEGSRLTVL.

This chain connects TRBV6-5 to TRBJ2-3; D gene ambiguous. Between the trimmed V and J ends, which lost 2 bases and 3 bases, there was a span of 15 bases. Germline V gene lookup returns CDR1 MNHEY and CDR2 SVGAGI. The CDR3 totals 16 residues. CDR3 coding DNA: TGTGCCAGCAGTTACCGACTTTTTGGGGATACAGATACGCAGTATTTT. Protein product: CASSYRLFGDTDTQYF.

The chain carries TRBV7-9 and TRBJ2-1; 8 bases map to TRBD1. V lost 3 bases and J lost 8; bases outside the gene matches: 12. The CDR3 is 16 amino acids. Germline assignment: CDR1 SEHNR and CDR2 FQNEAQ (reference sequence). CDR3 nucleotides: TGTGCCAGCAGCTTGGGTCGGACAGGGAGGTTCTATGAGCAGTTCTTC. This sequence encodes CASSLGRTGRFYEQFF. Full variable domain (missing parts from reference TRBV7-9 and TRBJ2-1): DTGVSQNPRHKITKRGQNVTFRCDPISEHNRLYWYRQTLGQGPEFLTYFQNEAQLEKSRLLSDRFSAERPKGSFSTLEIQRTEQGDSAMYLCASSLGRTGRFYEQFFGPGTRLTVL.

The chain links TRBV6-2 or TRBV6-3 to TRBJ2-7; D uncertain. Germline V gene sequence: CDR1 MNHEY, CDR2 SVGEGT. The CDR3 sequence is 14 residues long. Between the trimmed V and J ends, which lost 6 bases and 5 bases, there was a span of 17 bases. Here the CDR3 reads CASSRIAAPDEQYF. DNA of the CDR3: TGTGCCAGCAGCCGAATTGCGGCTCCCGACGAGCAGTACTTC.

The chain is built from TRBV19 and TRBJ1-5, with TRBD1 matching 8 bases. CDR3 length: 14 residues. Germline V CDR1 and CDR2: LNHDA, SQIVND (reference sequence). Trimming removed 6 bases from V and 3 bases from J; junction bases left unmatched: 4. The CDR3 DNA follows: TGTGCCAGTAGGGGGACAGGCTACAATCAGCCCCAGCATTTT. This translates into CASRGTGYNQPQHF.

The gene calls are TRBV7-2 and TRBJ1-1; D is uncertain. The CDR3 length is 17 residues. Germline V gene sequence: CDR1 SGHTA, CDR2 FQGNSA. The V and J ends lost 2 bases and 0 bases respectively, with 16 bases between them. The chain's CDR3 is CASSLRAGALMNTEAFF. DNA of the CDR3: TGTGCCAGCAGCTTAAGGGCAGGAGCCCTGATGAACACTGAAGCTTTCTTT.

V is TRBV20-1 and J is TRBJ2-1, with D perhaps assigned TRBD1 or TRBD2 (6 bases each). The CDR3 consists of 11 residues. Germline CDR1 and CDR2: DFQATT and SNEGSKA (reference sequence). Trimming stripped 6 bases from V and 10 bases from J, with 13 bases between. This CDR3 reads CSATKGGEQFF. The CDR3 DNA follows: TGCAGTGCAACGAAAGGGGGGGAGCAGTTCTTC.

This clone was recorded once. The genes are TRBV13 and TRBJ2-7; 8 positions match TRBD2. V dropped 5 bases and J dropped 0; count of bases not matched to a gene: 6. The germline CDR1 and CDR2 sequences are PRHDT and FYEKMQ (reference sequence). CDR3 length equals 15 residues. The CDR3 DNA sequence: TGTGCCAGCAGCCGTCGCGGGGGGCCCTCCTACGAGCAGTACTTC. Residues: CASSRRGGPSYEQYF.

The gene calls are TRBV7-2 and TRBJ2-7; 9 nucleotides match TRBD1. The V gene end was trimmed by 4 bases and the J gene end by 2 bases; junction bases not matched to a gene: 3. The CDR3 runs to 14 residues. Germline CDR1 SGHTA, CDR2 FQGNSA. DNA of the CDR3: TGTGCCAGCAGCTCCGGGACAGGGCCCTACGAGCAGTACTTC. Its protein is CASSSGTGPYEQYF.

This chain links TRBV10-3 with TRBJ2-2; 7 bases agree with TRBD1. CDR1 ENHRY and CDR2 SYGVKD come from the germline V gene. CDR3 length: 15 residues. The ends lost 9 bases at V and 0 bases at J; junction bases unmatched: 7. CDR3 coding DNA: TGTGCCATATCGGACAGGAGTTCGAACACCGGGGAGCTGTTTTTT. It translates to CAISDRSSNTGELFF.

This clone was found a few times. The rearrangement uses TRBV7-3 and TRBJ2-2; 8 bases map to TRBD1. CDR3 length: 14 residues. The J segment lost 0 bases and the V segment lost 8 bases, leaving 2 bases of the junction unmatched. Germline values: CDR1 SGHTA, CDR2 FQGTGA. The CDR3 spells CASRTGSNTGELFF. The CDR3 coding sequence is TGTGCCAGCCGGACAGGGTCGAACACCGGGGAGCTGTTTTTT.

The chain combines TRBV28 with TRBJ1-1, with a weak D call TRBD1 (5 bases). This CDR3 is 16 amino acids long. Deletions cut 4 bases from V and 3 bases from J, with 18 bases between. Germline V CDR1 and CDR2: MDHEN, SYDVKM. The CDR3 DNA sequence: TGTGCCAGCAGTTCCCCCATGGGGATAGGGGACACTGAAGCTTTCTTT. Translated: CASSSPMGIGDTEAFF.

This clone was found once. V gene TRBV28 combines with J gene TRBJ1-1, with D possibly being TRBD1 (6 bases). Germline V gene sequence: CDR1 MDHEN, CDR2 SYDVKM. CDR3 length: 12 residues. The germline V and J ends were trimmed by 3 bases and 11 bases, with 13 bases remaining between them. CDR3 coding DNA: TGTGCCAGCAGTTTCCGGGGGCTTGGGGCTTTCTTT. Its translation is CASSFRGLGAFF.

This clone showed up just a few times. The V call is TRBV20-1, the J call TRBJ2-4; no clear D gene. The V end lost 3 bases, the J end lost 3 bases, and 21 bases lay between the germline ends. Germline lookup yields CDR1 DFQATT and CDR2 SNEGSKA (reference sequence). This CDR3 is 17 amino acids long. The CDR3: CSASSIGLGRGKNIQYF. Written as DNA, the CDR3 is TGCAGTGCTAGTTCCATAGGGTTAGGTCGCGGCAAAAACATTCAGTACTTC.

This clone was observed a handful of times. J is TRBJ2-5 and V is TRBV5-1, with D maybe TRBD2 (5 bases). CDR1 is SGHRS and CDR2 is YFSETQ in the germline V gene. With 2 bases removed from V and 3 bases from J, the gap between germline ends came to 14 bases. The CDR3 has 15 amino acids. This chain's CDR3 is CASSFTAASKETQYF. Written as DNA, the CDR3 is TGCGCCAGCAGCTTTACAGCGGCCAGCAAAGAGACCCAGTACTTC.

This chain connects TRBV4-2 to TRBJ2-5, with D tentatively TRBD2 (7 bases). The CDR3 totals 16 residues. V was cut by 4 bases and J by 0 bases, with 15 bases left in between. Germline CDR1 LGHNA, CDR2 YNFKEQ. Here the CDR3 DNA reads TGTGCCAGCAGCCTAGGGGGGCTAGCGGACCAAGAGACCCAGTACTTC. It translates to CASSLGGLADQETQYF.

The genes are TRBV28 and TRBJ2-3; D gene ambiguous. Germline loops: CDR1 MDHEN, CDR2 SYDVKM. The CDR3 loop spans 16 amino acids. The ends were cut back, 3 bases at V and 2 bases at J, with 15 bases in the middle. CDR3 DNA: TGTGCCAGCAGTTTTCCAACAGTGGCGCCCACAGATACGCAGTATTTT. Residues: CASSFPTVAPTDTQYF.

The V and J genes are TRBV7-2 and TRBJ1-1, with no clear D. The CDR3 runs to 14 residues. Trimming stripped 1 base from V and 4 bases from J, with 10 bases between. Germline CDR1 and CDR2: SGHTA and FQGNSA. CDR3 sequence reads: CASSLVREGTEAFF. As DNA, the CDR3 is TGTGCCAGCAGCTTAGTGAGGGAGGGCACTGAAGCTTTCTTT.